The present TCR beta chain was sequenced within a study of cytomegalovirus exposure and HLA in healthy donors. Whole-study context: The 120 validation repertoires and the approximately 630 first-cohort repertoires shared a platform, a later analysis reported.

The donors were part of the validation cohort, which consisted of under 150 subjects and was separate from the first cohort of roughly 620 subjects. Germline-derived CDR1 and CDR2 are SGHDN and FVKESK. Trimming cost V 3 bases and J 0 bases, with 5 bases left between them. This CDR3 contains 13 residues. Generated by immunoSEQ multiplex PCR, the TCRdb table keeps only in-frame clones and is missing some. The table shows tens of thousands of clones, with 90% to 95% occurring only once. The material sequenced was PBMCs. This TCR came from a man younger than 35 in good health and CMV-seronegative. The chain couples TRBV14 to TRBJ1-1; D ambiguous. The CDR3, as DNA: TGTGCCAGCAGCCAGCGGATGAACACTGAAGCTTTCTTT. Amino acid sequence: CASSQRMNTEAFF.